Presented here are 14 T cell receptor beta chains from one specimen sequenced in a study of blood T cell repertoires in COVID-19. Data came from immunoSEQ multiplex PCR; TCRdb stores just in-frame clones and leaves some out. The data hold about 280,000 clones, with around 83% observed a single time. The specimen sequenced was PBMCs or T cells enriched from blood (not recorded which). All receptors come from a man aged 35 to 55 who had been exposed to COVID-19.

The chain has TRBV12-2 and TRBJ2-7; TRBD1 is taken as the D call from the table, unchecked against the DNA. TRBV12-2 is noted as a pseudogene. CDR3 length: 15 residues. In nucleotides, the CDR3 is TGTGCAAGTCGCTTAGGGACAGCAAACCCGTACGAGCAGTACTTC. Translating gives CASRLGTANPYEQYF.

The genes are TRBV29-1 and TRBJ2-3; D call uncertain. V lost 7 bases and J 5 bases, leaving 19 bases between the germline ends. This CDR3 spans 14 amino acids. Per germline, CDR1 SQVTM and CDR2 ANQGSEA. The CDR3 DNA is TGCAGCGCGGAAGGTCTAGTGGGTGGAGATACGCAGTATTTT. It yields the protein CSAEGLVGGDTQYF.

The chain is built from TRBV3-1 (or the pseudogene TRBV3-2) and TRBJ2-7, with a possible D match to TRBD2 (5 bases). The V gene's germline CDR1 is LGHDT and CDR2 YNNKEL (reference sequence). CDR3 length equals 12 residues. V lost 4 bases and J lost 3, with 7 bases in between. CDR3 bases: TGTGCCAGCAGCCCTGGACTCTACGAGCAGTACTTC. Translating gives CASSPGLYEQYF.

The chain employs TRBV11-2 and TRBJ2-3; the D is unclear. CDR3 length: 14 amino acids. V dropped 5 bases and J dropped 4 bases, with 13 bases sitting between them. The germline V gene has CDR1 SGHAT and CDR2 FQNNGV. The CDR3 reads CASSGHHVADTQYF. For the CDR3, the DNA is TGTGCCAGCAGCGGGCACCACGTCGCAGATACGCAGTATTTT.

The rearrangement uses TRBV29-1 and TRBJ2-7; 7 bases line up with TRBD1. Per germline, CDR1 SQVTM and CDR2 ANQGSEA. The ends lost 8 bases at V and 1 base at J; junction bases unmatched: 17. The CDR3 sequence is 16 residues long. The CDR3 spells CSINGAQGDFSYEQYF. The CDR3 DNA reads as TGCAGCATCAACGGAGCCCAGGGGGATTTTTCCTACGAGCAGTACTTC.

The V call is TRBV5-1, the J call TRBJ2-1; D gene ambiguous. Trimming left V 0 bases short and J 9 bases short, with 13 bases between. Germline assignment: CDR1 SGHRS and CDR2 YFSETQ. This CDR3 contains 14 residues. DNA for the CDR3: TGCGCCAGCAGCTTGGAATTTGGAGCTAGTGAGCAGTTCTTC. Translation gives CASSLEFGASEQFF.

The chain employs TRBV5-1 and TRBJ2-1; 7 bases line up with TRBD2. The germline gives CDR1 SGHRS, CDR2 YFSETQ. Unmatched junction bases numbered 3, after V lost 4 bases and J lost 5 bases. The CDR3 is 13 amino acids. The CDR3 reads CASSPAGNNEQFF. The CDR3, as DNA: TGCGCCAGCAGCCCAGCGGGGAACAATGAGCAGTTCTTC.

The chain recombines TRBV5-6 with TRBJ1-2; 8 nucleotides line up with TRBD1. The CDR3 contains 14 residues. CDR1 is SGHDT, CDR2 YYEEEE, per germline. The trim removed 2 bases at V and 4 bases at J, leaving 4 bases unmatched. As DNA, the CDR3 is TGTGCCAGCAGCTTTGGGACAGGAACCTATGGCTACACCTTC. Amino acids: CASSFGTGTYGYTF.

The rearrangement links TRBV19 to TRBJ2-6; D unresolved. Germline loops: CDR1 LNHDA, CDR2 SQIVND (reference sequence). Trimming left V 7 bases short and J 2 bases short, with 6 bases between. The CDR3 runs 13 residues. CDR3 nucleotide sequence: TGTGCCAGTAAAATCGCTGGGGCCAACGTCCTGACTTTC. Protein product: CASKIAGANVLTF. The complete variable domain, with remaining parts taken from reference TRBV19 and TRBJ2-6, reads DGGITQSPKYLFRKEGQNVTLSCEQNLNHDAMYWYRQDPGQGLRLIYYSQIVNDFQKGDIAEGYSVSREKKESFPLTVTSAQKNPTAFYLCASKIAGANVLTFGAGSRLTVL.

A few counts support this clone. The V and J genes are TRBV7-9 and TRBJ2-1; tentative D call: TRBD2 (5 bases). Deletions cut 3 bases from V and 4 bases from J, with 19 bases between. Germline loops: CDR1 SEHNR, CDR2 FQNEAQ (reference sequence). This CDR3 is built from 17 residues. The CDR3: CASSLYGSADLYNEQFF. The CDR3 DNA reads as TGTGCCAGCAGCTTGTATGGTAGCGCAGATTTATACAATGAGCAGTTCTTC.

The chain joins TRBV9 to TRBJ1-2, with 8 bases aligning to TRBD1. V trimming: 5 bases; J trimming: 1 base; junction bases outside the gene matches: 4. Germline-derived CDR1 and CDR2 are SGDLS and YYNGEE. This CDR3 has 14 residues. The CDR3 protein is CASRNRGGNYGYTF. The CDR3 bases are TGTGCCAGCAGGAACAGGGGGGGTAACTATGGCTACACCTTC. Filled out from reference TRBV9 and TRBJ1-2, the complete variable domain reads DSGVTQTPKHLITATGQRVTLRCSPRSGDLSVYWYQQSLDQGLQFLIQYYNGEERAKGNILERFSAQQFPDLHSELNLSSLELGDSALYFCASRNRGGNYGYTFGSGTRLTVV.

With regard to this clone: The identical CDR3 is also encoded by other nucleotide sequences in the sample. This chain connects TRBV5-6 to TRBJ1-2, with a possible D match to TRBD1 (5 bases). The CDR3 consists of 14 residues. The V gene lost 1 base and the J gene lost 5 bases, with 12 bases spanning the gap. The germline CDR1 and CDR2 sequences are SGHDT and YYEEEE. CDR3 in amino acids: CASSLRRGPYGYTF. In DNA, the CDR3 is TGTGCCAGCAGCTTGAGGCGGGGACCTTATGGCTACACCTTC.

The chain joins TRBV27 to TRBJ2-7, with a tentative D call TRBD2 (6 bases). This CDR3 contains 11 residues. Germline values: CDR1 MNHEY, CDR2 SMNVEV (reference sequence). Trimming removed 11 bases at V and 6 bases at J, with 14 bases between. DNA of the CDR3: TGTGCCCTACCGGGGGATTCCGAGCAGTACTTC. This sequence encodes CALPGDSEQYF.

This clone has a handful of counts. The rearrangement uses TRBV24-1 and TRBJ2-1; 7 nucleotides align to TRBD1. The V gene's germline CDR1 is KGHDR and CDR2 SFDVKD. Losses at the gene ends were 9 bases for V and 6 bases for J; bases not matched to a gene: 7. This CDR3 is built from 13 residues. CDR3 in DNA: TGTGCCACCGAGGAACAGGGGTTCAATGAGCAGTTCTTC. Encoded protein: CATEEQGFNEQFF.